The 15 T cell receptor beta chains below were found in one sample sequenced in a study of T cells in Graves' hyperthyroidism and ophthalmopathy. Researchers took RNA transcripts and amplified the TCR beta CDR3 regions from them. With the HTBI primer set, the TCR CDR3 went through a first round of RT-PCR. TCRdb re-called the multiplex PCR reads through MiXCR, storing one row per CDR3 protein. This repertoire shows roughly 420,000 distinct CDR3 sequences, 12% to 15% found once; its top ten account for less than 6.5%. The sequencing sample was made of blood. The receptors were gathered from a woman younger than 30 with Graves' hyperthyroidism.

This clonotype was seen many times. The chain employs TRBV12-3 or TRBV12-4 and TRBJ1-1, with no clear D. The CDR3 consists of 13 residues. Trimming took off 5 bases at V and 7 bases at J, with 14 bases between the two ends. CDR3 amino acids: CASSQRAESEAFF. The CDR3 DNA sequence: TGTGCCAGCAGTCAGAGGGCCGAAAGTGAAGCTTTCTTT.

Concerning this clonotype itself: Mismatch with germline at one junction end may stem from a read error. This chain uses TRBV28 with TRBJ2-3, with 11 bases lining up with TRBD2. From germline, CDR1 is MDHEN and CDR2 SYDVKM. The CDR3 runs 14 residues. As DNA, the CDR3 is TGTGCCAGCACGACTAGCGGGACCACAGATACGCCGTATTTT. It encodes CASTTSGTTDTPYF. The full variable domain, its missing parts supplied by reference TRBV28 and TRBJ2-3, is DVKVTQSSRYLVKRTGEKVFLECVQDMDHENMFWYRQDPGLGLRLIYFSYDVKMKEKGDIPEGYSVSREKKERFSLILESASTNQTSMYLCASTTSGTTDTPYFGPGTRLTVL.

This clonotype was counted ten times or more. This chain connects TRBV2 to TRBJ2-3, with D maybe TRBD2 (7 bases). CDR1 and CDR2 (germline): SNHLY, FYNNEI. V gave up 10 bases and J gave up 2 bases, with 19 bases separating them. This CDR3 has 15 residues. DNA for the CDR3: TGTGCCATAGATCTCGAGGGGGGGCTCACAGATACGCAGTATTTT. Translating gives CAIDLEGGLTDTQYF.

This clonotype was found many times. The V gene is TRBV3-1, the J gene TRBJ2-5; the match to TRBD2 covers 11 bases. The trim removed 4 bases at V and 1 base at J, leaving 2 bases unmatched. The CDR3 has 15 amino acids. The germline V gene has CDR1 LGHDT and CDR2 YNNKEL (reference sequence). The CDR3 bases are TGTGCCAGCAGCCCGGGGACTAGCGGCCAAGAGACCCAGTACTTC. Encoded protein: CASSPGTSGQETQYF.

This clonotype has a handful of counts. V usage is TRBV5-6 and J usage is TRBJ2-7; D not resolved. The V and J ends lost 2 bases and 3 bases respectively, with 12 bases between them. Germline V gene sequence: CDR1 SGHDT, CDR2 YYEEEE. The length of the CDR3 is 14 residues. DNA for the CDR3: TGTGCCAGCAGCTTAGATAAGGGAAGCTACGAGCAGTACTTC. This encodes CASSLDKGSYEQYF. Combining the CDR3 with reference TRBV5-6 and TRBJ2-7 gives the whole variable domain DAGVTQSPTHLIKTRGQQVTLRCSPKSGHDTVSWYQQALGQGPQFIFQYYEEEERQRGNFPDRFSGHQFPNYSSELNVNALLLGDSALYLCASSLDKGSYEQYFGPGTRLTVT.

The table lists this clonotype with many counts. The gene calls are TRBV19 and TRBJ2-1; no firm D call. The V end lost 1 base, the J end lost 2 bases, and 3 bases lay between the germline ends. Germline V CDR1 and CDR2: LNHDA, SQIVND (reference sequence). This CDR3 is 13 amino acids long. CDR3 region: CASSIGTYNEQFF. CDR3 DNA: TGTGCCAGTAGTATAGGGACCTACAATGAGCAGTTCTTC.

The CDR3 sequence: CASSHSGTGSYEQFF. The CDR3 DNA follows: TGCGCCAGCAGCCACTCCGGGACAGGGTCCTATGAGCAGTTCTTC. V and J are TRBV4-1 and TRBJ2-1; 9 positions match TRBD1. With 3 bases clipped from V and 8 bases from J, the junction kept 8 bases outside the gene matches. The CDR3 contains 15 residues. Germline V CDR1 and CDR2: MGHRA, YSYEKL.

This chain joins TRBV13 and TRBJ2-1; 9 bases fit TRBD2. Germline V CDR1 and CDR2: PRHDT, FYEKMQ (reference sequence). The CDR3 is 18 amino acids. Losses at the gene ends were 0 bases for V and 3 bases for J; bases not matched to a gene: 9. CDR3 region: CASSLGLRDSGSYNEQFF. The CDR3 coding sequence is TGTGCCAGCAGCTTAGGCCTAAGGGATAGCGGGAGCTACAATGAGCAGTTCTTC.

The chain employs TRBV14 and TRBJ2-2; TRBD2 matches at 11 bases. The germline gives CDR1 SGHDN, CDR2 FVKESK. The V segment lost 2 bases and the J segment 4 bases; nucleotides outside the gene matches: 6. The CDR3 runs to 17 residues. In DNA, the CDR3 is TGTGCCAGCAGCCAAACTGTTGGACTAGCGGGCACCGGGGAGCTGTTTTTT. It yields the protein CASSQTVGLAGTGELFF.

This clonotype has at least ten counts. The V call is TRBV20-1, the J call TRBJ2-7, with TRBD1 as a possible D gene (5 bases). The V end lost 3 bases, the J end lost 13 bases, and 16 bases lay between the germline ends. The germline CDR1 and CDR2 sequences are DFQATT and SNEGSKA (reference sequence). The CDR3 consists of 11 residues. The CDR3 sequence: CSASQTQVAYF. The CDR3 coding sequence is TGCAGTGCTAGTCAAACACAGGTTGCTTACTTC.

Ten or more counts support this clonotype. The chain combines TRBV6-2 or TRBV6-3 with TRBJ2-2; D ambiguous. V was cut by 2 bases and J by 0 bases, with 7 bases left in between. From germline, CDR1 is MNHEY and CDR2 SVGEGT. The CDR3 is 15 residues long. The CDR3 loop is CASSYAPPNTGELFF. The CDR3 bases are TGTGCCAGCAGTTACGCCCCACCGAACACCGGGGAGCTGTTTTTT.

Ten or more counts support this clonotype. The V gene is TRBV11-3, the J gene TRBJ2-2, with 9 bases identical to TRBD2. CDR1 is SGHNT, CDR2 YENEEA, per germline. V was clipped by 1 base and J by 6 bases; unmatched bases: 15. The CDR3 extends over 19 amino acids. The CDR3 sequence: CASSLARWETSGKPGELFF. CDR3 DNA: TGTGCCAGCAGCTTAGCCCGGTGGGAGACTAGCGGCAAGCCCGGGGAGCTGTTTTTT.

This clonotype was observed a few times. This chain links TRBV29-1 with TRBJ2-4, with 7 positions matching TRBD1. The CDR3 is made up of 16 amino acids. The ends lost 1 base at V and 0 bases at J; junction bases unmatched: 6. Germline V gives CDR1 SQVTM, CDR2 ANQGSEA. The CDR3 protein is CSVEVGRGLAKNIQYF. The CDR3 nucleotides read TGCAGCGTTGAAGTGGGCAGGGGGTTAGCCAAAAACATTCAGTACTTC. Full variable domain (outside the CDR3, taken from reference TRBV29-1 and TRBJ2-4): SAVISQKPSRDICQRGTSLTIQCQVDSQVTMMFWYRQQPGQSLTLIATANQGSEATYESGFVIDKFPISRPNLTFSTLTVSNMSPEDSSIYLCSVEVGRGLAKNIQYFGAGTRLSVL.

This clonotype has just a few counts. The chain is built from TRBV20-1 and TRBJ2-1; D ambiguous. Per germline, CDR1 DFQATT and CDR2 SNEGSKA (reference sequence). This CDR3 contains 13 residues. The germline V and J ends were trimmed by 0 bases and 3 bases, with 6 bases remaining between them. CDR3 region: CSARDKGYNEQFF. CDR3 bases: TGCAGTGCTAGAGATAAGGGCTACAATGAGCAGTTCTTC.

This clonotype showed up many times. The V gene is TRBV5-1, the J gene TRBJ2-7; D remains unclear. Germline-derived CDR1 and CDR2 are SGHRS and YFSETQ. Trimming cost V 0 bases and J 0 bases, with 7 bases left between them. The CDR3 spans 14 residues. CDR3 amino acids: CASSLGSSSYEQYF. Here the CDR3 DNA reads TGCGCCAGCAGCTTGGGGTCTAGCTCCTACGAGCAGTACTTC.